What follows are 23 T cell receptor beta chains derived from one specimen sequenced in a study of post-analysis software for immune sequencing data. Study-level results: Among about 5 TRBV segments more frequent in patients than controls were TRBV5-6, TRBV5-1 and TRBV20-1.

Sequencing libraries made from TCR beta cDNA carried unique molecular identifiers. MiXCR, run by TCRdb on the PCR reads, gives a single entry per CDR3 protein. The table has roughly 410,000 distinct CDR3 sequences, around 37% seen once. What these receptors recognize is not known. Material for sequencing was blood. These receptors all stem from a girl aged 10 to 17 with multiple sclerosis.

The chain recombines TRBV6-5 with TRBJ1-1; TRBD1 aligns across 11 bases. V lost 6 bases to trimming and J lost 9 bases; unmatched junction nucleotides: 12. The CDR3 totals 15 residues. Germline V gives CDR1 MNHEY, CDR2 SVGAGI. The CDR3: CASSHGGTGGSQAFF. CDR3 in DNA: TGTGCCAGCAGCCACGGCGGGACAGGGGGTTCGCAAGCTTTCTTT.

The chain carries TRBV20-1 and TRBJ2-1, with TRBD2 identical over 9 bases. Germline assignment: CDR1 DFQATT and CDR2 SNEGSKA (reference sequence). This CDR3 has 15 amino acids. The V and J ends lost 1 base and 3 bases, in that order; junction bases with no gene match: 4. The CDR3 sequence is CSARGSSGDYNEQFF. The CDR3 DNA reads TGCAGTGCTAGAGGCTCTAGCGGGGACTACAATGAGCAGTTCTTC.

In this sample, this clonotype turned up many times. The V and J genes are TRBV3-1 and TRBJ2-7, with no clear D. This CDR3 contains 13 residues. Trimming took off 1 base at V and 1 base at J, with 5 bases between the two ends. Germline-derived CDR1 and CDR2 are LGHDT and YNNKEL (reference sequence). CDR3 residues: CASSQAVSYEQYF. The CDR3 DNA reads TGTGCCAGCAGCCAAGCGGTTTCCTACGAGCAGTACTTC.

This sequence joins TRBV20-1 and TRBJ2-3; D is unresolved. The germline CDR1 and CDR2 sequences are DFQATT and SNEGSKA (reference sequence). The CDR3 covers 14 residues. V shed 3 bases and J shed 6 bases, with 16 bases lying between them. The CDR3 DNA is TGCAGTGCTAGTCTTGCACACGGAGCCGATACGCAGTATTTT. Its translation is CSASLAHGADTQYF.

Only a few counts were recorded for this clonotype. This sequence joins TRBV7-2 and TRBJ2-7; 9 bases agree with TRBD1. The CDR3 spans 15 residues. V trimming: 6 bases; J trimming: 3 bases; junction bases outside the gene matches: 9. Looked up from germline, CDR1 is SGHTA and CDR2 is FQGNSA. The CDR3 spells CASREEGQGNYEQYF. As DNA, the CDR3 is TGTGCCAGCAGGGAAGAGGGACAGGGAAACTACGAGCAGTACTTC.

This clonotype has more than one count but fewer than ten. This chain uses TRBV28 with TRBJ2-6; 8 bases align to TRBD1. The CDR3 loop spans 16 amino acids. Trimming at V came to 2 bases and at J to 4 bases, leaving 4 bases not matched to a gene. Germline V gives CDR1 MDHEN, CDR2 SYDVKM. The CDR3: CASSLIQGVGANVLTF. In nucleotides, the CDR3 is TGTGCCAGCAGTTTAATACAGGGGGTCGGGGCCAACGTCCTGACTTTC.

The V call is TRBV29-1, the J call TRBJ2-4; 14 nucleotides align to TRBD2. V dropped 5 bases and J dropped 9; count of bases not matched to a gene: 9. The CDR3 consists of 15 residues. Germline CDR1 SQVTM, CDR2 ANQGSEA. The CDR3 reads CSVRLAGGPSAIQYF. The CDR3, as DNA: TGCAGCGTTAGACTAGCGGGGGGGCCTTCGGCCATTCAGTACTTC.

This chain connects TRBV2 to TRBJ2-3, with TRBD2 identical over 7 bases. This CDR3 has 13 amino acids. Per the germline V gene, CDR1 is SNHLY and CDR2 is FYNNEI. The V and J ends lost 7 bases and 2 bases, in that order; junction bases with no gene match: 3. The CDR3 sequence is CASTGGITDTQYF. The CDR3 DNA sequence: TGTGCCAGCACCGGGGGGATCACAGATACGCAGTATTTT. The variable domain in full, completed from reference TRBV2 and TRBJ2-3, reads EPEVTQTPSHQVTQMGQEVILRCVPISNHLYFYWYRQILGQKVEFLVSFYNNEISEKSEIFDDQFSVERPDGSNFTLKIRSTKLEDSAMYFCASTGGITDTQYFGPGTRLTVL.

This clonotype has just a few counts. CDR3 in amino acids: CASSLYSGMRSNEQFF. CDR3 in DNA: TGTGCCAGCAGTTTATACTCAGGGATGCGGAGCAATGAGCAGTTCTTC. This rearrangement joins TRBV28 to TRBJ2-1; D possibly corresponds to TRBD1 (5 bases). The CDR3 loop spans 16 amino acids. CDR1 and CDR2 from the germline V gene are MDHEN and SYDVKM. V was shortened by 1 base and J by 6 bases, with 16 bases between the two germline ends.

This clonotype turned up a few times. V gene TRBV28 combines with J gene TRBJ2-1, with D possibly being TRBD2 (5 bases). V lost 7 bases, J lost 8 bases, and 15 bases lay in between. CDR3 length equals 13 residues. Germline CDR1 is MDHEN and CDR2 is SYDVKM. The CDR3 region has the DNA TGTGCCAGCAACGATTTGAGGGCGGATGAGCAGTTCTTC. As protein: CASNDLRADEQFF.

CDR3 DNA: TGTGCCAGCAGCTTAGCTTGGTCAGACGGCTACACCTTC. Its protein product is CASSLAWSDGYTF. V usage is TRBV7-9 and J usage is TRBJ1-2; D uncertain. Germline assignment: CDR1 SEHNR and CDR2 FQNEAQ (reference sequence). The V gene lost 0 bases and the J gene lost 8 bases, with 10 bases spanning the gap. The CDR3 loop spans 13 amino acids. The complete variable domain, with remaining parts taken from reference TRBV7-9 and TRBJ1-2, reads DTGVSQNPRHKITKRGQNVTFRCDPISEHNRLYWYRQTLGQGPEFLTYFQNEAQLEKSRLLSDRFSAERPKGSFSTLEIQRTEQGDSAMYLCASSLAWSDGYTFGSGTRLTVV.

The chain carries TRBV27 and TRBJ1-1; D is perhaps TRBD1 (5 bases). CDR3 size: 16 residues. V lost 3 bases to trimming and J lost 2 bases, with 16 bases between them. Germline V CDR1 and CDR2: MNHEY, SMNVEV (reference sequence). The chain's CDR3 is CASSFLRTGDNTEAFF. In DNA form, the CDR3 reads TGTGCCAGCAGTTTCCTAAGAACAGGAGATAACACTGAAGCTTTCTTT.

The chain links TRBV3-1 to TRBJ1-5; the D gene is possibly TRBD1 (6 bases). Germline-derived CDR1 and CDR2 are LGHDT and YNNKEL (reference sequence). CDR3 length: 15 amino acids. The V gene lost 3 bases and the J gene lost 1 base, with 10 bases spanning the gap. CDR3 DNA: TGTGCCAGCAGCCATGGGCAGGGGAGCAATCAGCCCCAGCATTTT. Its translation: CASSHGQGSNQPQHF. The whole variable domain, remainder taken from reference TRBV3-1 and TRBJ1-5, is DTAVSQTPKYLVTQMGNDKSIKCEQNLGHDTMYWYKQDSKKFLKIMFSYNNKELIINETVPNRFSPKSPDKAHLNLHINSLELGDSAVYFCASSHGQGSNQPQHFGDGTRLSIL.

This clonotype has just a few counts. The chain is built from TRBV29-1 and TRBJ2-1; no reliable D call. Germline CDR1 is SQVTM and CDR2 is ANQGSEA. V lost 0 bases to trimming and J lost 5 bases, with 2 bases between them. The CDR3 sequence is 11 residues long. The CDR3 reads CSVEDNNEQFF. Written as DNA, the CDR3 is TGCAGCGTTGAAGACAACAATGAGCAGTTCTTC.

For the CDR3, the DNA is TGCAGTGCTCGAGGACAGGGACTGTTGGGCTACACCTTC. Protein product: CSARGQGLLGYTF. This chain connects TRBV20-1 to TRBJ1-2, with 8 bases matching TRBD1. The CDR3 extends over 13 amino acids. In germline, CDR1 is DFQATT, CDR2 SNEGSKA (reference sequence). Trimming removed 5 bases from V and 8 bases from J; junction bases left unmatched: 10.

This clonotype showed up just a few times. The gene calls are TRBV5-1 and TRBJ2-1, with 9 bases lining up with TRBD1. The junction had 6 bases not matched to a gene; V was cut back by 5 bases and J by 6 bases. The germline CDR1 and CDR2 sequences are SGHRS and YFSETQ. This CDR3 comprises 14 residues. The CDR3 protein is CASSSDRGVNEQFF. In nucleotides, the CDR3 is TGCGCCAGCAGTTCTGACAGGGGGGTCAATGAGCAGTTCTTC.

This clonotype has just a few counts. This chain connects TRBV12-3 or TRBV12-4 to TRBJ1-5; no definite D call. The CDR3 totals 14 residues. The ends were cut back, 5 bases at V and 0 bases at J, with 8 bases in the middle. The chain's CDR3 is CASSESYSNQPQHF. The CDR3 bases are TGTGCCAGCAGTGAAAGTTATAGCAATCAGCCCCAGCATTTT.

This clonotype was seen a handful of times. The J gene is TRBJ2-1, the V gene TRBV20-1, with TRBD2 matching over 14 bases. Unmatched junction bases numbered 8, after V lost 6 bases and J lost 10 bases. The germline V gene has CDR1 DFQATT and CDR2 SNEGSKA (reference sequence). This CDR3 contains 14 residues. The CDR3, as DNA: TGCAGTGCCCTAAGACTAGCGGGGGGGCCGGAGCAGTTCTTC. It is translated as CSALRLAGGPEQFF.

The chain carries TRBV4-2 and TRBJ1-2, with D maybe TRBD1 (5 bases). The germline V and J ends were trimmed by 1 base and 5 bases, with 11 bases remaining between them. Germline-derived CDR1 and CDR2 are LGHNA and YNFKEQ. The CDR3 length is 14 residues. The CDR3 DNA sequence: TGTGCCAGCAGCCAAGGAAGCGACAGTTATGGCTACACCTTC. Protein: CASSQGSDSYGYTF.

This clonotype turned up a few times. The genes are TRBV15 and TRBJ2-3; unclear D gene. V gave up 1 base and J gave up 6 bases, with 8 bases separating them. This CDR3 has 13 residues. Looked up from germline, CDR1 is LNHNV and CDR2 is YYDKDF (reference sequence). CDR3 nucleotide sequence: TGTGCCACCAGCAGAGGCCGTTCGGATACGCAGTATTTT. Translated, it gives CATSRGRSDTQYF.

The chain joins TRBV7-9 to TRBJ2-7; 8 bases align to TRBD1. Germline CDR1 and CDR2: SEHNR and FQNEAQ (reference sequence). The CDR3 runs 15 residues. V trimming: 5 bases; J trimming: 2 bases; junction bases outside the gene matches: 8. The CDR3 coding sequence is TGTGCCAGCAGCCCAGCAGGGGGCAAAGCCTACGAGCAGTACTTC. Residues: CASSPAGGKAYEQYF.

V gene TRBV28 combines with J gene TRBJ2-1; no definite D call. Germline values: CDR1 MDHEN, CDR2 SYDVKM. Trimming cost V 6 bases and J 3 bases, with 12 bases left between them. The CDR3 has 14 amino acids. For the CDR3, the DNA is TGTGCCAGCAGCCCTTCCGCAGACTACAATGAGCAGTTCTTC. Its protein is CASSPSADYNEQFF.

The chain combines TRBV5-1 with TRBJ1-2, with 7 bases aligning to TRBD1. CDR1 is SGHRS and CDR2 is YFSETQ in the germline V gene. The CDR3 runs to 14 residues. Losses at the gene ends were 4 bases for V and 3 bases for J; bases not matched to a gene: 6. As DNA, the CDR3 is TGCGCCAGCAGCGGTGAAGGGGGCTACTATGGCTACACCTTC. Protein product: CASSGEGGYYGYTF.